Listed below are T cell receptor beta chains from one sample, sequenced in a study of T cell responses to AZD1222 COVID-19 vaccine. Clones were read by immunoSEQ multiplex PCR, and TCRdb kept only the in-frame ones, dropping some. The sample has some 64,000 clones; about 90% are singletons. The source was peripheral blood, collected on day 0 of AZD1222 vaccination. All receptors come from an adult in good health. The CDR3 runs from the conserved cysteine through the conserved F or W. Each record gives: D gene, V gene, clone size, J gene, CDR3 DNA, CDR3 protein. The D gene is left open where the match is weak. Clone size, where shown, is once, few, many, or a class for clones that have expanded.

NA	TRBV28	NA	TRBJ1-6	TGTGCCAGCAGTTTAAGTCAGTCGAATTCACCCCTCCACTTT	CASSLSQSNSPLHF
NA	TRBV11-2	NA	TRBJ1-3	TGTGCCAGCAGTTACAGAACAGGAGGAAACACCATATATTTT	CASSYRTGGNTIYF
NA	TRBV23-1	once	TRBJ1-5	TGCGCCAGCAGTCCAGGCATGGGGAATCAGCCCCAGCATTTT	CASSPGMGNQPQHF
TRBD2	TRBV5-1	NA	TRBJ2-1	TGCGCCAGCAGCTTGGTTAGGGTGACTAGCGGGGTACCCTTCATGGGCAATGAGCAGTTCTTC	CASSLVRVTSGVPFMGNEQFF
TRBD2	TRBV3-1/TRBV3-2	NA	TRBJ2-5	TGTGCCAGCAGCCAAGATCGCCCCGGACTAGCGGAAGAGACCCAGTACTTC	CASSQDRPGLAEETQYF
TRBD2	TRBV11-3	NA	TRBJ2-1	TGTGCCATCCGGACTAGCGGAAACAATGAGCAGTTCTTC	CAIRTSGNNEQFF
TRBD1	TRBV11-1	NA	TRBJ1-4	TGTGCCAGCAGCCAGATGGGGACAGTAGGTGAAAAACTGTTTTTT	CASSQMGTVGEKLFF
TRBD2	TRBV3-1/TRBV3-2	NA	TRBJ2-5	TGTGCCAGCAGCCCCTTGGTTTCTAGCGGACAAGAGACCCAGTACTTC	CASSPLVSSGQETQYF
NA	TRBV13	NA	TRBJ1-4	TGTGCCAGCAGCTCACTCCAGGGAGTTAATGAAAAACTGTTTTTT	CASSSLQGVNEKLFF
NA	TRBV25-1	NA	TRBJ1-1	TGTGCCAGCAGTGACCCCAGTCTAGGAAACACTGAAGCTTTCTTT	CASSDPSLGNTEAFF
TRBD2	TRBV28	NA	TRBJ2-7	TGTGCCAGCAGTGTGACTAGCGGGAGTGGTTACGAGCAGTACTTC	CASSVTSGSGYEQYF
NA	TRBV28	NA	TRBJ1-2	TGTGCCAGCAGTTTGGAGCCGATGAACTATGGCTACACCTTC	CASSLEPMNYGYTF
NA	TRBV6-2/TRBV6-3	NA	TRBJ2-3	TGTGCCAGCAGTTACCGAGGGGTTGGAGATACGCAGTATTTT	CASSYRGVGDTQYF